The 14 T cell receptor beta chains in this list originate from one sample, sequenced in a study of cytomegalovirus exposure and HLA in healthy donors. Amplification used 60 Vbeta primers and 13 Jbeta primers. Using immunoSEQ multiplex PCR, the repertoire was profiled, and TCRdb retains in-frame clones only, with some absent. The table has around 200,000 clones, about 83% seen once. Sample: PBMCs. These receptors were obtained from a woman aged 50 to 65 in good health and CMV-seropositive.

This chain joins TRBV5-1 and TRBJ1-1; D call uncertain. Germline CDR1 and CDR2: SGHRS and YFSETQ. This CDR3 has 13 residues. V was pared by 7 bases and J by 5 bases, with 15 bases between. CDR3 sequence: CASGRRVYTEAFF. The CDR3 nucleotides read TGCGCCAGCGGACGGAGGGTGTATACTGAAGCTTTCTTT.

This clone was recorded only once. The chain is built from TRBV11-2 and TRBJ1-3, with unresolved D. The germline gives CDR1 SGHAT, CDR2 FQNNGV. This CDR3 contains 13 residues. Trimming removed 1 base from V and 9 bases from J, with 10 bases in between. CDR3 nucleotide sequence: TGTGCCAGCAGCTTAGGGGGTCGGGGCACCATATATTTT. It translates to CASSLGGRGTIYF.

This chain uses TRBV6-1 with TRBJ1-5; maybe TRBD1 (5 bases). The V gene lost 8 bases and the J gene lost 2 bases, with 10 bases spanning the gap. The germline CDR1 and CDR2 sequences are MNHNS and SASEGT. The CDR3 totals 13 residues. CDR3 coding DNA: TGTGCCAGCGCGGGGGAGGGCAATCAGCCCCAGCATTTT. It is translated as CASAGEGNQPQHF.

This clone was seen more than once but under ten times. V is TRBV2 and J is TRBJ1-5; TRBD1 agrees at 9 bases. The germline gives CDR1 SNHLY, CDR2 FYNNEI. The CDR3 has 15 amino acids. Trimming at V came to 5 bases and at J to 4 bases, leaving 6 bases not matched to a gene. CDR3 amino acids: CASSYGTGSNQPQHF. The DNA of the CDR3 is TGTGCCAGCAGTTATGGGACAGGGAGTAATCAGCCCCAGCATTTT.

This clone was recorded once. The rearrangement uses TRBV9 and TRBJ1-4, with D possibly being TRBD1 (5 bases). V was trimmed by 0 bases and J by 4 bases, leaving 10 bases between them. Germline V gene lookup returns CDR1 SGDLS and CDR2 YYNGEE. This CDR3 comprises 15 residues. CDR3 loop: CASSVVGANNEKLFF. The CDR3, as DNA: TGTGCCAGCAGCGTAGTAGGGGCGAATAATGAAAAACTGTTTTTT.

The chain has TRBV7-2 and TRBJ1-5, with TRBD1 identical over 7 bases. This CDR3 has 15 amino acids. Germline V gives CDR1 SGHTA, CDR2 FQGNSA. V was clipped by 6 bases and J by 2 bases; unmatched bases: 7. The CDR3 loop reads CASSGSGTGNQPQHF. Written as DNA, the CDR3 is TGTGCCAGCAGTGGGTCCGGGACAGGCAATCAGCCCCAGCATTTT.

This clone occurred a few times. As DNA, the CDR3 is TGTGCCAGCAGTGCACAGGGGGCGGCTTTCTTT. Protein sequence: CASSAQGAAFF. The chain carries TRBV6-1 and TRBJ1-1; the match to TRBD1 covers 9 bases. This CDR3 comprises 11 residues. Looked up from germline, CDR1 is MNHNS and CDR2 is SASEGT. V lost 4 bases to trimming and J lost 11 bases; unmatched junction nucleotides: 2.

This clone was recorded a few times. The genes are TRBV6-5 and TRBJ1-6, with D unresolved. Trimming cost V 5 bases and J 1 base, with 6 bases left between them. There are 14 residues in the CDR3. Germline V CDR1 and CDR2: MNHEY, SVGAGI. CDR3 sequence (DNA): TGTGCCAGCAGTGGGAGGTCCTATAATTCACCCCTCCACTTT. It specifies CASSGRSYNSPLHF.

The rearrangement uses TRBV5-5 and TRBJ1-2; TRBD1 might be the D (6 bases). Germline values: CDR1 SGHKS, CDR2 YYEKEE (reference sequence). V was trimmed by 0 bases and J by 0 bases, leaving 15 bases between them. There are 17 residues in the CDR3. CDR3 protein: CASSLDRVRVTNYGYTF. The CDR3 nucleotides are TGTGCCAGCAGCTTGGACAGGGTTCGGGTCACTAACTATGGCTACACCTTC.

The chain links TRBV13 to TRBJ2-1, with D unresolved. The CDR3 is 14 amino acids. Trimming shortened V by 4 bases and J by 10 bases, and 17 bases separated the two germline ends. CDR1 is PRHDT and CDR2 is FYEKMQ in the germline V gene (reference sequence). CDR3 DNA: TGTGCCAGCAGCTCTACTAAGGCGGCCGTCGAGCAGTTCTTC. It is translated as CASSSTKAAVEQFF.

The chain recombines TRBV4-1 with TRBJ1-2; maybe TRBD1 (5 bases). The germline V and J ends were trimmed by 6 bases and 2 bases, with 13 bases remaining between them. The CDR3 spans 14 residues. CDR1 is MGHRA, CDR2 YSYEKL, per germline. Here the CDR3 reads CASRHQGGNYGYTF. The CDR3 region has the DNA TGCGCCAGCAGACACCAGGGAGGCAACTATGGCTACACCTTC.

The V call is TRBV4-3, the J call TRBJ2-5; TRBD2 aligns across 9 bases. The CDR3 loop spans 17 amino acids. Germline assignment: CDR1 LGHNA and CDR2 YSLEER. Trimming removed 4 bases from V and 0 bases from J; junction bases left unmatched: 9. The CDR3 DNA follows: TGCGCCAGCAGCCCCAAAAGGGCTAGCGGGGACCAAGAGACCCAGTACTTC. It codes for CASSPKRASGDQETQYF.

A single count supports this clone. V usage is TRBV6-5 and J usage is TRBJ1-6; D is unclear. The V gene's germline CDR1 is MNHEY and CDR2 SVGAGI. V lost 5 bases to trimming and J lost 9 bases, with 8 bases between them. CDR3 size: 12 residues. This chain's CDR3 is CASSMTGSPLHF. CDR3 in DNA: TGTGCCAGCAGTATGACGGGTTCACCCCTCCACTTT.

This CDR3 is CASSSWGQGDYGYTF. As DNA, the CDR3 is TGTGCCAGCAGTTCCTGGGGACAGGGCGACTATGGCTACACCTTC. V usage is TRBV6-6 and J usage is TRBJ1-2, with 9 bases aligning to TRBD1. CDR3 size: 15 residues. CDR1 is MNHNY and CDR2 is SVGAGI in the germline V gene (reference sequence). V trimming: 4 bases; J trimming: 3 bases; junction bases outside the gene matches: 6.